This TCR beta chain was sequenced during a study of beta chain features in type 1 diabetes. The study's findings and limits: Significant though moderate, a shortening of TCRB CDR3s appeared in all four CD4+ subsets of Type 1 diabetes patients.

Expressed TCRB transcripts got sequenced, as all isolated RNA was reverse transcribed. Clones were sequenced by immunoSEQ multiplex PCR, and TCRdb holds only the in-frame ones, with some missing. This table holds 120,000 or so clones, 17% found once. The CDR3 consists of 13 residues. Between the trimmed V and J ends, which lost 4 bases and 5 bases, there was a span of 11 bases. Germline CDR1 is SGHTA and CDR2 is FQGNSA. On this clone itself: Its antigen is as yet unknown.

Sequencing was carried out using central memory CD4+ T cells from blood. The TCR originated in a man aged 18 to 30 with type 1 diabetes. The V and J genes are TRBV7-2 and TRBJ2-5; D gene ambiguous. CDR3 region: CASSSTLAETQYF. The CDR3 coding sequence is TGTGCCAGCAGCTCGACTTTGGCGGAGACCCAGTACTTC.